This TCR beta chain was sequenced during a study of identical twins. TCRdb re-derived calls from the 5' RACE reads in MiXCR, one entry per CDR3 protein. Of more than 600,000 distinct CDR3 sequences in the sample, roughly 20% were seen once. A remark on this clonotype: What it binds is not known.

Findings and limits, study-wide: Twins' excess sharing was less marked for out-of-frame beta sequences.

Trimming stripped 0 bases from V and 3 bases from J, with 9 bases between. CDR3 length: 14 amino acids. From germline, CDR1 is SGHRS and CDR2 YFSETQ. These sequences were also reported in another study, on T cells expressing NK-cell markers. That report adds: The study did not resolve the HCMV specificity of expanded NKG2C+ T cell clones.

Sequencing used PBMCs. The chain employs TRBV5-1 and TRBJ1-1, with D unresolved. The clonotype was recovered from a woman between 18 and 30 years old in good health. CDR3 coding DNA: TGCGCCAGCAGCTTGGATGCTAGGGACACTGAAGCTTTCTTT. Its translation: CASSLDARDTEAFF.